This TCR beta chain was sequenced in a study of technical replicates of blood from four donors. Germline CDR1 reads SGDLS; CDR2 reads YYNGEE. The V gene end was trimmed by 3 bases and the J gene end by 5 bases; junction bases not matched to a gene: 12. The CDR3 has 17 residues. Method: immunoSEQ multiplex PCR; TCRdb's copy keeps in-frame clones and lacks some. The repertoire has around 56,000 clones, over 90% of them found once; the top ten carry about 3.2%. The TCR was taken from a human donor in good health. Some clones in this sample may be carry-over from other donors' samples. The chain uses TRBV9 and TRBJ2-5, with 11 bases fitting TRBD2. Sequenced: PBMCs. The CDR3 reads CASSEGGLAATFETQYF. In DNA form, the CDR3 reads TGTGCCAGCAGCGAGGGGGGACTAGCGGCCACGTTTGAGACCCAGTACTTC.